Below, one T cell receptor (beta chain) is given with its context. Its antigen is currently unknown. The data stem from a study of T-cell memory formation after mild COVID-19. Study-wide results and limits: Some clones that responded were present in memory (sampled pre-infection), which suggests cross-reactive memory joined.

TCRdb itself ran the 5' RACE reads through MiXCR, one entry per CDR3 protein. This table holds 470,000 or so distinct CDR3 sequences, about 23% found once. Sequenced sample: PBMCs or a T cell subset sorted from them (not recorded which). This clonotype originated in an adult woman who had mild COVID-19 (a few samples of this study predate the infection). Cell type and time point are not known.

The CDR3, as DNA: TGCAGTGCTAGAGGCGGCGCGGCGGGTCCCAAAGATACGCAGTATTTT. It specifies CSARGGAAGPKDTQYF. This chain joins TRBV20-1 and TRBJ2-3; D is possibly TRBD2 (5 bases). The germline V gene encodes CDR1 DFQATT and CDR2 SNEGSKA (reference sequence). The CDR3 is 16 amino acids. Trimming left V 1 base short and J 5 bases short, with 19 bases between.